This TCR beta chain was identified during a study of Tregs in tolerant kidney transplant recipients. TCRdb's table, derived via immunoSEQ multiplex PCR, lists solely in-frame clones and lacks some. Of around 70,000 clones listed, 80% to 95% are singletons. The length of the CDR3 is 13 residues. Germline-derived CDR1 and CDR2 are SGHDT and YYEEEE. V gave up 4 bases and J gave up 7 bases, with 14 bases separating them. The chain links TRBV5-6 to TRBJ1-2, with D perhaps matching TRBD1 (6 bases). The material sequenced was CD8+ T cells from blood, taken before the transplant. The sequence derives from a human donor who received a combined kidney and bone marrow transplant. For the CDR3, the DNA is TGTGCCAGCAGCCAACAGGGTTTACGTGGCTACACCTTC. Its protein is CASSQQGLRGYTF.